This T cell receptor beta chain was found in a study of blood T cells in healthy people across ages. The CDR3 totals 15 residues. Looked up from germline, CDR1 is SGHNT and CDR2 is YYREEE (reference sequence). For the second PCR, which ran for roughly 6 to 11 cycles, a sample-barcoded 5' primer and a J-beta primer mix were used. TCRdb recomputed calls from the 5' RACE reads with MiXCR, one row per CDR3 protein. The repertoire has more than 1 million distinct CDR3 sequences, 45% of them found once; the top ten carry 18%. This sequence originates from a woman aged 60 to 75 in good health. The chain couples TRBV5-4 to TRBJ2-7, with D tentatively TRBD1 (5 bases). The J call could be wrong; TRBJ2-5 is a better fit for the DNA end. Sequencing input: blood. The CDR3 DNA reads TGTGCCAGCAGCCTAAAAGGGGTGAGGAAAGAGACCCAGTACTTC. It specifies CASSLKGVRKETQYF.